The subject of this entry is one T cell receptor (beta chain). Its cognate antigen is unknown. The sample holds other DNA sequences that translate to the same CDR3. This specimen belongs to a study of cytomegalovirus exposure and HLA in healthy donors. CDR3 length equals 14 residues. Looked up from germline, CDR1 is SGHRS and CDR2 is YFSETQ. Losses at the gene ends were 0 bases for V and 7 bases for J; bases not matched to a gene: 3. Primers for the PCR totalled 60 Vbeta and 13 Jbeta. Profiling relied on immunoSEQ multiplex PCR, and the TCRdb table lists in-frame clones only, not all of them. The sample records approximately 220,000 clones, approximately 83% being singletons. Findings and caveats of the study: Later work associated roughly 15,000 TCR beta sequences with HLA alleles at 0.05 false discovery rate.

This rearrangement joins TRBV5-1 to TRBJ1-4; 7 nucleotides align to TRBD1. This TCR was recovered from a boy between 2 and 10 years old in good health and CMV-seronegative. The sequenced sample consisted of PBMCs. CDR3 in amino acids: CASSLGQGSEKLFF. The CDR3 bases are TGCGCCAGCAGCTTGGGACAGGGAAGTGAAAAACTGTTTTTT.